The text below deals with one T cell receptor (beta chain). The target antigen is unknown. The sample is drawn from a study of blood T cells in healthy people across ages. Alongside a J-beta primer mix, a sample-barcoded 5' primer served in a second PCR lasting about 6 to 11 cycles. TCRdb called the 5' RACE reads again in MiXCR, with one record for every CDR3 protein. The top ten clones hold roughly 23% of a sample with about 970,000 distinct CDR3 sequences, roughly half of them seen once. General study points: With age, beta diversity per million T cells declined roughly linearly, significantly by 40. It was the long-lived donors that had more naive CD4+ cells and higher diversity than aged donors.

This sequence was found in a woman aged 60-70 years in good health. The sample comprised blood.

DNA of the CDR3: TGTGCCAGCCGTCGGGAGCAGGGCACAGATACGCAGTATTTT. Protein sequence: CASRREQGTDTQYF. The chain is built from TRBV6-6 and TRBJ2-3; tentative D call: TRBD2 (6 bases). There are 14 residues in the CDR3. The germline CDR1 and CDR2 sequences are MNHNY and SVGAGI (reference sequence). Trimming cost V 8 bases and J 1 base, with 13 bases left between them.